The 18 T cell receptor beta chains reported below all come from one sample, sequenced in a study of control samples from healthy donors and cancer patients. Libraries were prepared by immunoSEQ multiplex PCR; TCRdb keeps only in-frame clonotypes and omits some of them. The data contain 150,000 to 200,000 clones, 80% to 90% of them singletons. Sequenced sample: blood. Receptors were obtained from a man aged 25-45 years in good health.

The chain recombines TRBV5-6 with TRBJ2-2; 9 bases map to TRBD2. Germline V lookup: CDR1 SGHDT, CDR2 YYEEEE. The CDR3 runs to 17 residues. The junction had 10 bases not matched to a gene; V was cut back by 3 bases and J by 4 bases. This CDR3 is CASSSDIAGESTGELFF. The CDR3 DNA sequence: TGTGCCAGCAGCTCAGATATAGCGGGAGAATCCACCGGGGAGCTGTTTTTT.

CDR3 coding DNA: TGCAGCGTTGAAGGACTTTCTTACGAGCAGTACTTC. It encodes CSVEGLSYEQYF. The gene calls are TRBV29-1 and TRBJ2-7; D gene uncertain. This CDR3 region has 12 residues. Germline V gives CDR1 SQVTM, CDR2 ANQGSEA. With 1 base removed from V and 4 bases from J, the gap between germline ends came to 8 bases.

This chain links TRBV3-1 (or the pseudogene TRBV3-2) with TRBJ1-3; a possible D gene is TRBD1 (5 bases). The CDR3 sequence is 19 residues long. Germline CDR1 and CDR2: LGHDT and YNNKEL (reference sequence). V shed 1 base and J shed 0 bases, with 19 bases lying between them. The CDR3 loop is CASSQVRLKTVSSGNTIYF. The CDR3 DNA is TGTGCCAGCAGCCAAGTGAGACTGAAGACAGTCAGCTCTGGAAACACCATATATTTT.

The chain links TRBV5-1 to TRBJ2-7; D perhaps matches TRBD1 (5 bases). Trimming removed 0 bases from V and 3 bases from J, with 10 bases in between. The CDR3 extends over 14 amino acids. CDR1 is SGHRS, CDR2 YFSETQ, per germline. DNA of the CDR3: TGCGCCAGCAGCTTGGCCGTCCAGGGCTACGAGCAGTACTTC. Translated, it gives CASSLAVQGYEQYF.

V is TRBV28 and J is TRBJ1-4; D gene unclear. CDR3 length equals 11 residues. V lost 6 bases, J lost 8 bases, and 7 bases lay in between. The V gene's germline CDR1 is MDHEN and CDR2 SYDVKM. CDR3 protein: CASRTREKLFF. CDR3 DNA: TGTGCCAGCAGAACCCGGGAAAAACTGTTTTTT.

This chain links TRBV2 with TRBJ1-4; a weak D match, TRBD1 (5 bases). Germline V gene sequence: CDR1 SNHLY, CDR2 FYNNEI. With 8 bases removed from V and 8 bases from J, the gap between germline ends came to 24 bases. CDR3 length equals 16 residues. CDR3 nucleotides: TGTGCCAGCTCCCAGGGAAGACTGACCCAATTGGAAAAACTGTTTTTT. As protein: CASSQGRLTQLEKLFF. The full variable domain, completed using reference TRBV2 and TRBJ1-4, is EPEVTQTPSHQVTQMGQEVILRCVPISNHLYFYWYRQILGQKVEFLVSFYNNEISEKSEIFDDQFSVERPDGSNFTLKIRSTKLEDSAMYFCASSQGRLTQLEKLFFGSGTQLSVL.

This clone was counted only a few times. The chain uses TRBV6-1 and TRBJ1-6; a weak D match, TRBD1 (5 bases). The CDR3 consists of 15 residues. V was cut by 2 bases and J by 10 bases, with 15 bases left in between. In germline, CDR1 is MNHNS, CDR2 SASEGT. CDR3 nucleotide sequence: TGTGCCAGCAGTGAAATAAGGGGCGACCTCTCACCCCTCCACTTT. Translation: CASSEIRGDLSPLHF.

This rearrangement joins TRBV5-6 to TRBJ2-5; D may correspond to TRBD1 or TRBD2 (5 bases each). This CDR3 has 14 residues. Trimming left V 4 bases short and J 5 bases short, with 15 bases between. Germline CDR1 and CDR2: SGHDT and YYEEEE. The CDR3 sequence: CASSRRGPLETQYF. The DNA of the CDR3 is TGTGCCAGCAGCAGAAGGGGACCCTTGGAGACCCAGTACTTC.

This chain joins TRBV4-3 and TRBJ2-1; no firm D call. Germline CDR1 is LGHNA and CDR2 is YSLEER. CDR3 size: 16 residues. Trimming pared 0 bases from V and 6 bases from J, leaving 15 bases between. The CDR3 DNA follows: TGCGCCAGCAGCCAAGATCGCGCGGCCAGTGGCAATGAGCAGTTCTTC. Its translation: CASSQDRAASGNEQFF.

CDR3 nucleotide sequence: TGCGCCAGCAGCTTGGCCCTCGGCAGGGGCAGCGATGGCTACACCTTC. Translated, it gives CASSLALGRGSDGYTF. This chain uses TRBV5-1 with TRBJ1-2, with a tentative D call TRBD1 (6 bases). Trimming shortened V by 0 bases and J by 6 bases, and 18 bases separated the two germline ends. Germline values: CDR1 SGHRS, CDR2 YFSETQ. This CDR3 comprises 16 residues.

This chain joins TRBV19 and TRBJ2-3; 8 bases align to TRBD2. The CDR3 is made up of 17 amino acids. The J segment lost 5 bases and the V segment lost 5 bases, leaving 15 bases of the junction unmatched. Germline CDR1 reads LNHDA; CDR2 reads SQIVND (reference sequence). In nucleotides, the CDR3 is TGTGCCAGTAGTCTTAGAAGGGAGCGGGGGAAAAGAGATACGCAGTATTTT. Amino acids: CASSLRRERGKRDTQYF.

This clone has a count of ten or more. This rearrangement joins TRBV7-3 to TRBJ1-1, with D uncertain. From germline, CDR1 is SGHTA and CDR2 FQGTGA. The CDR3 consists of 13 residues. Trimming removed 3 bases from V and 2 bases from J, with 7 bases in between. CDR3 DNA: TGTGCCAGCAGCTTTACTCCAAACACTGAAGCTTTCTTT. Its translation is CASSFTPNTEAFF.

In its sample, this clone was seen a few times. V is TRBV2 and J is TRBJ1-1, with 7 bases matching TRBD1. Germline CDR1 is SNHLY and CDR2 is FYNNEI. J lost 0 bases, V lost 3 bases, and 4 bases had no gene match. CDR3 length: 15 amino acids. The CDR3 sequence: CASSDEGQLNTEAFF. The CDR3 DNA reads TGTGCCAGCAGTGACGAGGGACAGTTGAACACTGAAGCTTTCTTT.

The rearrangement joins TRBV6-2 or TRBV6-3 to TRBJ2-3; perhaps TRBD2 as D (6 bases). The V end was cut by 2 bases, the J end by 5 bases, with 17 bases between. This CDR3 is built from 16 residues. Germline V lookup: CDR1 MNHEY, CDR2 SVGEGT. CDR3 loop: CASSYLLGGGGDTQYF. The CDR3 DNA is TGTGCCAGCAGTTACCTCCTCGGGGGAGGTGGAGATACGCAGTATTTT.

This chain connects TRBV28 to TRBJ1-1; the D is unclear. The CDR3 length is 14 residues. Germline CDR1 is MDHEN and CDR2 is SYDVKM. Trimming cost V 7 bases and J 0 bases, with 12 bases left between them. For the CDR3, the DNA is TGTGCCAGCACCCTGGGGAGGGTGAACACTGAAGCTTTCTTT. Translating gives CASTLGRVNTEAFF.

The chain carries TRBV6-5 and TRBJ2-1; D not certain. The CDR3 runs 13 residues. Trimming pared 2 bases from V and 11 bases from J, leaving 13 bases between. The germline V gene encodes CDR1 MNHEY and CDR2 SVGAGI. For the CDR3, the DNA is TGTGCCAGCAGTTACCCTGATAGCCGCAAGCAGTTCTTC. Translated, it gives CASSYPDSRKQFF.

The chain has TRBV19 and TRBJ2-7; 7 nucleotides agree with TRBD2. The trim removed 8 bases at V and 6 bases at J, leaving 7 bases unmatched. Germline V gene sequence: CDR1 LNHDA, CDR2 SQIVND (reference sequence). The CDR3 extends over 12 amino acids. In nucleotides, the CDR3 is TGTGCCAGTCGGGGGAGGGGCATCGAGCAGTACTTC. It is translated as CASRGRGIEQYF.

The chain uses TRBV10-3 and TRBJ1-6; D remains unclear. Germline CDR1 is ENHRY and CDR2 is SYGVKD. This CDR3 is built from 14 residues. Trimming cost V 3 bases and J 5 bases, with 8 bases left between them. The DNA of the CDR3 is TGTGCCATCAGTGAAGTACAGAATAATTCACCCCTCCACTTT. Residues: CAISEVQNNSPLHF.